Listed below are T cell receptor beta chains from one sample, sequenced in a study of blood T cell repertoires in COVID-19. Assay used: immunoSEQ multiplex PCR; TCRdb lists only in-frame clones, some missing. Of around 250,000 clones in the sample, about 89% were seen once. The specimen was PBMCs or T cells enriched from blood (not recorded which). The receptors here all came from a human donor in a cohort exposed to, infected with or recovered from COVID-19 (not recorded which). The donor label of this sample is uncertain. CDR3s include the opening cysteine and the closing phenylalanine or tryptophan.

v_call,j_call,cdr3_aa
TRBV29-1,TRBJ2-1,CSVQTSGANNEQFF
TRBV14,TRBJ2-3,CASSQSLAATDTQYF
TRBV5-4,TRBJ2-1,CASNHPRGRYNEQFF
TRBV7-9,TRBJ2-5,CASSSPTRDFGGETQYF
TRBV19,TRBJ2-5,CASSIGGDGLQETQYF
TRBV7-8,TRBJ2-5,CASSQGLAETQYF
TRBV10-3,TRBJ2-3,CAISELWLGGTDTQYF
TRBV7-9,TRBJ1-2,CASSFGQGTNYGYTF
TRBV2,TRBJ1-4,CASSGGNEKLFF
TRBV11-2,TRBJ1-1,CASSFRQGAFTEAFF
TRBV6-5,TRBJ2-5,CASSYSDTQETQYF
TRBV4-3,TRBJ2-1,CASSQDGGYNEQFF
TRBV6-5,TRBJ1-5,CASSRQGSHQPQHF
TRBV19,TRBJ1-2,CATKTGLGYTF
TRBV5-1,TRBJ1-5,CASSLAGGREQPQHF
TRBV12-3/TRBV12-4,TRBJ1-2,CASTGTGEGYTF
TRBV6-5,TRBJ1-2,CASSYHGYGYTF
TRBV7-2,TRBJ2-5,CASGPAGQELETQYF
TRBV30,TRBJ1-6,CAWSVEQANSPLHF
TRBV7-3,TRBJ2-7,CASSFKTGDLEYF
TRBV5-1,TRBJ1-6,CASRPYWDRALNSPLHF